The 11 T cell receptor beta chains given below trace back to one sample, sequenced in a study of cytomegalovirus exposure and HLA in healthy donors. The PCR employed 60 Vbeta primers together with 13 Jbeta primers. Some clones are missing from TCRdb's copy, which holds only in-frame ones; the method was immunoSEQ multiplex PCR. The sample lists approximately 100,000 clones, over 70% occurring once. Sequencing used PBMCs. The receptors stem from a man aged 50-59 years in good health and CMV-seronegative.

The chain links TRBV18 to TRBJ1-2; D is unresolved. Germline lookup yields CDR1 KGHSH and CDR2 LQKENI. With 6 bases removed from V and 2 bases from J, the gap between germline ends came to 13 bases. This CDR3 comprises 14 residues. The CDR3 DNA is TGTGCCAGCTCGCAGACACCCTCAAACTATGGCTACACCTTC. Translating gives CASSQTPSNYGYTF.

V gene TRBV28 combines with J gene TRBJ2-7; 10 bases line up with TRBD1. Trimming at V came to 4 bases and at J to 5 bases, leaving 5 bases not matched to a gene. Per the germline V gene, CDR1 is MDHEN and CDR2 is SYDVKM. CDR3 length: 14 amino acids. CDR3 bases: TGTGCCAGCAGTTGGGGACAGGGGACCCACGAGCAGTACTTC. Translating it yields CASSWGQGTHEQYF.

The chain employs TRBV6-1 and TRBJ1-4; 11 nucleotides align to TRBD1. The CDR3 is 14 amino acids. With V trimmed by 5 bases and J by 7 bases, 3 bases remained unmatched. CDR1 and CDR2 from the germline V gene are MNHNS and SASEGT. CDR3 protein: CASSPGTGGEKLFF. The CDR3 DNA reads as TGTGCCAGCAGTCCCGGGACAGGGGGTGAAAAACTGTTTTTT.

The CDR3 DNA reads as TGCGCCAGCAGCATAACGACAGTACAAGAGACCCAGTACTTC. Protein sequence: CASSITTVQETQYF. The genes are TRBV5-1 and TRBJ2-5; TRBD1 is a possible D gene (5 bases). This CDR3 spans 14 amino acids. Germline V gene lookup returns CDR1 SGHRS and CDR2 YFSETQ. Deletions cut 4 bases from V and 2 bases from J, with 12 bases between.

V and J are TRBV5-5 and TRBJ1-1, with D unresolved. The CDR3 consists of 15 residues. V lost 4 bases and J 4 bases, leaving 17 bases between the germline ends. Germline V CDR1 and CDR2: SGHKS, YYEKEE (reference sequence). Written as DNA, the CDR3 is TGTGCCAGCAGCCCACTAGGATCCGCGGGCACTGAAGCTTTCTTT. Encoded protein: CASSPLGSAGTEAFF.

The chain couples TRBV5-1 to TRBJ2-5, with 8 positions matching TRBD1. The trim removed 3 bases at V and 2 bases at J, leaving 6 bases unmatched. The germline CDR1 and CDR2 sequences are SGHRS and YFSETQ. The CDR3 consists of 15 residues. The DNA of the CDR3 is TGCGCCAGCAGCTCTGGACAGGGCGTACAAGAGACCCAGTACTTC. The encoded protein is CASSSGQGVQETQYF.

V is TRBV9 and J is TRBJ2-2; 14 positions match TRBD2. Trimming took 4 bases from V and 2 from J; bases not matched to a gene: 7. CDR3 size: 18 residues. Per the germline V gene, CDR1 is SGDLS and CDR2 is YYNGEE. CDR3 sequence (DNA): TGTGCCAGCAGCTCACCGGGACTAGCGGGGGCAAACACCGGGGAGCTGTTTTTT. This sequence encodes CASSSPGLAGANTGELFF.

This chain connects TRBV30 to TRBJ1-3, with a tentative D call TRBD1 (6 bases). CDR1 and CDR2 from the germline V gene are GTSNPN and SVGIG (reference sequence). V was shortened by 3 bases and J by 1 base, with 13 bases between the two germline ends. The CDR3 has 15 amino acids. The CDR3 nucleotides read TGTGCCTGGAGAAAACAGGGAATATCTGGAAACACCATATATTTT. Translation: CAWRKQGISGNTIYF. Based on the CDR3 plus reference TRBV30 and TRBJ1-3, the full variable domain is SQTIHQWPATLVQPVGSPLSLECTVEGTSNPNLYWYRQAAGRGLQLLFYSVGIGQISSEVPQNLSASRPQDRQFILSSKKLLLSDSGFYLCAWRKQGISGNTIYFGEGSWLTVV.

This chain joins TRBV28 and TRBJ1-2; perhaps TRBD1 as D (6 bases). The V gene's germline CDR1 is MDHEN and CDR2 SYDVKM. The length of the CDR3 is 15 residues. Trimming shortened V by 7 bases and J by 4 bases, and 19 bases separated the two germline ends. CDR3 in amino acids: CASTPPRPRGYGYTF. The DNA for the CDR3 is TGTGCCAGCACCCCACCCCGGCCCAGGGGCTATGGCTACACCTTC.

CDR3 residues: CASSDDNSGANVLTF. For the CDR3, the DNA is TGTGCCAGCAGCGACGACAATTCTGGGGCCAACGTCCTGACTTTC. The V gene is TRBV7-3, the J gene TRBJ2-6; D is undetermined. Trimming pared 5 bases from V and 1 base from J, leaving 9 bases between. There are 15 residues in the CDR3. Germline-derived CDR1 and CDR2 are SGHTA and FQGTGA.

The V call is TRBV7-8, the J call TRBJ2-7; 15 bases fit TRBD2. V was clipped by 4 bases and J by 3 bases; unmatched bases: 4. Germline V gives CDR1 SGHVS, CDR2 FQNEAQ. This CDR3 contains 16 residues. This chain's CDR3 is CASSSRTSGGGYEQYF. For the CDR3, the DNA is TGTGCCAGCAGCTCCCGGACTAGCGGGGGGGGCTACGAGCAGTACTTC.